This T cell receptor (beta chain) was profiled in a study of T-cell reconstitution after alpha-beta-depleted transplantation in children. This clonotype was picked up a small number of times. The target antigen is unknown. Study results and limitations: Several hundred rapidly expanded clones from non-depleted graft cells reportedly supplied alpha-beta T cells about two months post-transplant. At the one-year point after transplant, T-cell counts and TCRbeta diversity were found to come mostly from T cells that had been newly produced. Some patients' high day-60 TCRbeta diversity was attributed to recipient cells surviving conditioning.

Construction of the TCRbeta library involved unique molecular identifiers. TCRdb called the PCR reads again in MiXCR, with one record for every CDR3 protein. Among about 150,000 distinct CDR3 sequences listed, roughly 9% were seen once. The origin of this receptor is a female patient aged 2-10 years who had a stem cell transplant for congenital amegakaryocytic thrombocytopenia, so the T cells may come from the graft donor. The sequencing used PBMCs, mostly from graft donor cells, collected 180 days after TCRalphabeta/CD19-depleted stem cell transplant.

CDR3 nucleotide sequence: TGCGCCAGCAGCCAGGCGGAAACCGGGGAGCTGTTTTTT. It encodes CASSQAETGELFF. This sequence joins TRBV5-1 and TRBJ2-2, with D hard to call. The V gene's germline CDR1 is SGHRS and CDR2 YFSETQ. Trimming shortened V by 4 bases and J by 5 bases, and 9 bases separated the two germline ends. The CDR3 is made up of 13 amino acids.